This TCR beta chain was captured in a study of human T cells and chemical hapten exposure. This clonotype showed up just a few times. Individual cDNA molecules had unique molecular identifiers attached to them by the library. TCRdb processed the reads anew with MiXCR; each CDR3 protein has one entry. The sample contains about 4,400 distinct CDR3 sequences, roughly 50% of which appear only once. V was cut by 1 base and J by 1 base, with 6 bases left in between. The germline V gene has CDR1 KGHSH and CDR2 LQKENI. The CDR3 runs 14 residues. The treatment was: therapeutic diphenylcyclopropenone sensitization with weekly scalp DPC.

This chain uses TRBV18 with TRBJ2-3; D perhaps matches TRBD2 (5 bases). This TCR derives from an adult with alopecia areata. Some clones in this sample may be carry-over from other donors' samples. This table probably holds off-target reads from a library built for another chain. The sample was whole blood, taken before DPC sensitization or 2, 6, or about 24 weeks after (not recorded which). The DNA of the CDR3 is TGTGCCAGCTCACCACACGGGGGCACAGATACGCAGTATTTT. The encoded protein is CASSPHGGTDTQYF.